This T cell receptor beta chain was sequenced during a study of T-cell memory formation after mild COVID-19. V was clipped by 5 bases and J by 13 bases; unmatched bases: 12. The CDR3 is made up of 13 amino acids. Germline CDR1 SGHAT, CDR2 FQNNGV. TCRdb analysed the 5' RACE reads with MiXCR anew, one entry per CDR3 protein. The sample comprises 90,000 to 120,000 distinct CDR3 sequences, around 14% of which are singletons, and 30% to 45% rests with the top ten. This clonotype was observed many times. Sequenced sample: PBMCs or a T cell subset sorted from them (not recorded which). The chain carries TRBV11-2 and TRBJ2-5, with TRBD2 matching 8 bases. This clonotype was sampled from a man younger than 35 who had mild COVID-19 (a few samples of this study predate the infection). Cell type and time point are not known. DNA of the CDR3: TGTGCCAGCAGCCCGCGGACTAGCCCTAATAGGTACTTC. Translating gives CASSPRTSPNRYF.